The 10 T cell receptor beta chains given below trace back to one sample, sequenced in a study of blood T cell repertoires in COVID-19. TCRdb keeps only in-frame clones here, not all; method: immunoSEQ multiplex PCR. The profile shows around 150,000 clones, around 84% of them singletons. The sample consisted of peripheral blood. These receptors all stem from a man between 65 and 85 years old with acute or convalescent COVID-19.

The V gene is TRBV7-9, the J gene TRBJ2-5; 13 nucleotides line up with TRBD2. The germline V gene encodes CDR1 SEHNR and CDR2 FQNEAQ (reference sequence). This CDR3 spans 16 amino acids. The junction had 5 bases not matched to a gene; V was cut back by 5 bases and J by 2 bases. CDR3 amino acids: CASSRQLAGGQETQYF. The CDR3 DNA follows: TGTGCCAGCAGCAGACAACTAGCGGGAGGGCAAGAGACCCAGTACTTC.

The chain joins TRBV5-4 to TRBJ2-7; 8 bases line up with TRBD1. Germline CDR1 reads SGHNT; CDR2 reads YYREEE (reference sequence). This CDR3 is built from 14 residues. Unmatched junction bases numbered 1, after V lost 1 base and J lost 1 base. CDR3 loop: CASSLQGASYEQYF. CDR3 in DNA: TGTGCCAGCAGCTTGCAGGGGGCGTCCTACGAGCAGTACTTC.

The chain has TRBV28 and TRBJ1-3; D not certain. The CDR3 is 14 residues long. Trimming shortened V by 7 bases and J by 0 bases, and 10 bases separated the two germline ends. Germline V lookup: CDR1 MDHEN, CDR2 SYDVKM. The CDR3 loop reads CASTPGSSGNTIYF. The CDR3 DNA sequence: TGTGCCAGCACCCCGGGAAGCTCTGGAAACACCATATATTTT.

The count of this clone is one. The chain employs TRBV6-6 and TRBJ2-1; 14 bases line up with TRBD2. The CDR3 totals 15 residues. J gave up 6 bases and V 7 bases, and 5 bases lay outside the gene matches. Germline loops: CDR1 MNHNY, CDR2 SVGAGI (reference sequence). The CDR3 region has the DNA TGTGCCAGCACCCTCGGACTAGCGGGAGGCAATGAGCAGTTCTTC. As protein: CASTLGLAGGNEQFF.

The chain uses TRBV14 and TRBJ2-5, with 7 bases identical to TRBD1. The J segment lost 5 bases and the V segment lost 6 bases, leaving 6 bases of the junction unmatched. Germline loops: CDR1 SGHDN, CDR2 FVKESK. This CDR3 region has 13 residues. CDR3 sequence reads: CASRLTGVETQYF. The CDR3 nucleotides read TGTGCCAGCAGACTCACAGGGGTGGAGACCCAGTACTTC.

The chain has TRBV10-3 and TRBJ2-2, with unresolved D. CDR1 is ENHRY, CDR2 SYGVKD, per germline. There are 16 residues in the CDR3. The V gene lost 7 bases and the J gene lost 0 bases, with 15 bases spanning the gap. In DNA form, the CDR3 reads TGTGCCATCAAACGTAGCCCAGATACGAACACCGGGGAGCTGTTTTTT. It encodes CAIKRSPDTNTGELFF.

The rearrangement joins TRBV12-5 to TRBJ2-3; TRBD1 might be the D (5 bases). Germline CDR1 and CDR2: LGHNT and FRNRAP. This CDR3 region has 14 residues. V lost 2 bases, J lost 5 bases, and 11 bases lay in between. DNA for the CDR3: TGTGCTAGTGGTTTGTCCAGGGTGGGAGATACGCAGTATTTT. Translating gives CASGLSRVGDTQYF.

The V and J genes are TRBV11-2 and TRBJ2-7; D is unresolved. V was clipped by 5 bases and J by 1 base, with 12 bases between them. The length of the CDR3 is 14 residues. The germline V gene encodes CDR1 SGHAT and CDR2 FQNNGV. CDR3: CASSPPHSSYEQYF. The DNA for the CDR3 is TGTGCCAGCAGCCCCCCGCACAGTTCCTACGAGCAGTACTTC.

A single count supports this clone. The genes are TRBV19 and TRBJ2-2, with 7 bases matching TRBD2. V shed 3 bases, J shed 4 bases, and the junction held 5 bases outside the gene matches. Germline loops: CDR1 LNHDA, CDR2 SQIVND (reference sequence). This CDR3 contains 15 residues. The CDR3: CASSIVGGSTGELFF. For the CDR3, the DNA is TGTGCCAGTAGTATCGTGGGAGGGAGCACCGGGGAGCTGTTTTTT.

The rearrangement uses TRBV5-1 and TRBJ2-2, with D possibly TRBD1 on 5 matching bases. This CDR3 spans 15 amino acids. Germline V gene lookup returns CDR1 SGHRS and CDR2 YFSETQ. V shed 1 base and J shed 6 bases, with 13 bases lying between them. The CDR3 loop reads CASSLSQGGAGELFF. CDR3 bases: TGCGCCAGCAGCTTGTCGCAGGGTGGCGCCGGGGAGCTGTTTTTT.